These 6 T cell receptor beta chains were sequenced from one sample in a study of blood T cells in healthy people across ages. The second PCR ran about 6 to 11 cycles with a sample-barcoded 5' primer and J-beta primers. From the 5' RACE reads, TCRdb called clonotypes with MiXCR, one entry per CDR3 protein. Among about 1,600,000 distinct CDR3 sequences listed, approximately 40% were seen once. Input material: blood. These receptors were taken from a woman under 30 in good health.

In its sample, this clonotype was seen once. The V call is TRBV27, the J call TRBJ2-2; D is uncertain. From germline, CDR1 is MNHEY and CDR2 SMNVEV (reference sequence). Deletions cut 5 bases from V and 7 bases from J, with 14 bases between. The CDR3 has 14 amino acids. The CDR3 region has the DNA TGTGCCAGCAGTCTCCCGACCTCCCTCGGGGAGCTGTTTTTT. Protein sequence: CASSLPTSLGELFF.

This clonotype was detected a few times. The chain combines TRBV27 with TRBJ1-1; perhaps TRBD1 as D (5 bases). The CDR3 has 12 residues. Germline V gives CDR1 MNHEY, CDR2 SMNVEV (reference sequence). Trimming took 8 bases from V and 4 from J, leaving 11 bases between them. The CDR3 DNA is TGTGCCAGCGGGGACCTTGGCACTGAAGCTTTCTTT. This codes for CASGDLGTEAFF.

This rearrangement joins TRBV6-5 to TRBJ2-5; 8 bases align to TRBD2. Germline CDR1 and CDR2: MNHEY and SVGAGI. The V gene end was trimmed by 0 bases and the J gene end by 11 bases; junction bases not matched to a gene: 14. This CDR3 comprises 16 residues. CDR3 DNA: TGTGCCAGCAGTTACTCTAGCGGGGCCCTCAGGGATGAGCAGTACTTC. It specifies CASSYSSGALRDEQYF.

This clonotype showed up just a few times. The genes are TRBV20-1 and TRBJ1-4; TRBD1 might be the D (5 bases). The CDR3 contains 13 residues. V dropped 4 bases and J dropped 12 bases, with 18 bases sitting between them. CDR1 is DFQATT and CDR2 is SNEGSKA in the germline V gene (reference sequence). The CDR3 here is CSATLDMLKELFF. For the CDR3, the DNA is TGCAGTGCTACTTTGGACATGCTGAAGGAACTGTTTTTT.

The chain employs TRBV15 and TRBJ2-1; 8 bases are shared with TRBD2. CDR1 is LNHNV, CDR2 YYDKDF, per germline (reference sequence). This CDR3 has 17 residues. Trimming at V came to 0 bases and at J to 7 bases, leaving 11 bases not matched to a gene. CDR3 DNA sequence: TGTGCCACCAGCAGAGATGGAGGAGCGGGAGTCTGGAATGAGCAGTTCTTC. It codes for CATSRDGGAGVWNEQFF.

The chain is built from TRBV15 and TRBJ2-1, with 12 nucleotides matching TRBD2. Per germline, CDR1 LNHNV and CDR2 YYDKDF (reference sequence). This CDR3 contains 16 residues. Unmatched junction bases numbered 4, after V lost 4 bases and J lost 3 bases. The CDR3 sequence is CATSTPSGRGYNEQFF. CDR3 DNA: TGTGCCACCAGCACGCCTAGCGGGAGGGGCTACAATGAGCAGTTCTTC.